This T cell receptor beta chain was sequenced for a study of T cells in Graves' hyperthyroidism and ophthalmopathy. Across the whole study: Peripheral blood was secured at the point of initial diagnosis, before any treatment. General study results and limits: Ophthalmopathy was separated from stable hyperthyroidism by a 13 V-J model.

Template material for amplifying TCR beta CDR3 regions consisted of RNA transcripts. First-round RT-PCR with HTBI primers amplified the TCR CDR3 region. TCRdb re-called the multiplex PCR reads through MiXCR, storing one row per CDR3 protein. This sample carries 500,000 to 800,000 distinct CDR3 sequences, roughly 15% of them seen once, and the ten largest clones take approximately 12%. This clonotype was found a few times. Antigen unknown. V lost 7 bases and J lost 4, with 16 bases in between. The CDR3 loop spans 14 amino acids. The germline CDR1 and CDR2 sequences are SQVTM and ANQGSEA. The sequence was obtained from a woman aged 50 to 60 with Graves' ophthalmopathy. The chain combines TRBV29-1 with TRBJ2-2, with D possibly matching TRBD1 (6 bases). What was sequenced was blood. CDR3 loop: CSAIGTRGTGELFF. Here the CDR3 DNA reads TGCAGCGCGATAGGGACACGCGGCACCGGGGAGCTGTTTTTT.